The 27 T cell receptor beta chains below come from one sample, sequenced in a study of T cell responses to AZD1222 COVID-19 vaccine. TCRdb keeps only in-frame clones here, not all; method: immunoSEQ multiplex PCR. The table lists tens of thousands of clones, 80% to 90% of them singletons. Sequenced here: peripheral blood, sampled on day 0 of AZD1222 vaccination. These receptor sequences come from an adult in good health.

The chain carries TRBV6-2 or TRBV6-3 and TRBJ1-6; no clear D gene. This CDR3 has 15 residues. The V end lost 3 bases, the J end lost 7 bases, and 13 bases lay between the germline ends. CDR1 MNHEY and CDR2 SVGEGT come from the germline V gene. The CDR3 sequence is CASSYPGPGNSPLHF. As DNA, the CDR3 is TGTGCCAGCAGTTATCCAGGACCGGGGAATTCACCCCTCCACTTT.

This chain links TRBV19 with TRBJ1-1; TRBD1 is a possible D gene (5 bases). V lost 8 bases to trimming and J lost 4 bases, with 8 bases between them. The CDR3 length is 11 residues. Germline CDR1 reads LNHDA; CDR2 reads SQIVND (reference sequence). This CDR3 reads CASLGGTEAFF. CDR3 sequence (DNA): TGTGCCAGTCTTGGGGGCACTGAAGCTTTCTTT.

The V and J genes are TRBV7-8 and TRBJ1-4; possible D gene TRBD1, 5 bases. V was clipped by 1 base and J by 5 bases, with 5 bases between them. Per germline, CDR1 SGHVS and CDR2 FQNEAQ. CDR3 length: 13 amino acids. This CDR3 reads CASSLGGNEKLFF. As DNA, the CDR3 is TGTGCCAGCAGCTTAGGGGGGAATGAAAAACTGTTTTTT.

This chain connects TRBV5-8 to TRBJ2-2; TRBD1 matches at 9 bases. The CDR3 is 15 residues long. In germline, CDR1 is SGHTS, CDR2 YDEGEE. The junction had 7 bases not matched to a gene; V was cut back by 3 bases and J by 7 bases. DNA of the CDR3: TGTGCCAGCAGCTATCCCGGGACAGGGTTCGGGGAGCTGTTTTTT. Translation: CASSYPGTGFGELFF.

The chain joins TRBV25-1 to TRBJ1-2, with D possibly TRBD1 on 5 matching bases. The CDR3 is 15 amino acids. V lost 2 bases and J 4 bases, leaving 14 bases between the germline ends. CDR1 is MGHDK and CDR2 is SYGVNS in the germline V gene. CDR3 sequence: CASSEGGAGGYGYTF. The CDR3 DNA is TGTGCCAGCAGTGAAGGAGGGGCGGGAGGCTATGGCTACACCTTC.

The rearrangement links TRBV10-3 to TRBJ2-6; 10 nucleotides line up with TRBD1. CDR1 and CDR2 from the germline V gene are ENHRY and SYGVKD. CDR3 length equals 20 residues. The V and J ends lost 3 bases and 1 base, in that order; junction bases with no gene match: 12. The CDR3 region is CAISELQGDRGLSGANVLTF. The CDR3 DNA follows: TGTGCCATCAGTGAACTTCAGGGGGACAGGGGTCTATCTGGGGCCAACGTCCTGACTTTC.

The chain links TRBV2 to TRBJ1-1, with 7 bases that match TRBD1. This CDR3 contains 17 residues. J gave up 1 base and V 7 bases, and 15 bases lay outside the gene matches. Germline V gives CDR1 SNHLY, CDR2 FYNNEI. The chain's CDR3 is CASKWPGGDAANTEAFF. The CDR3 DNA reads TGTGCCAGCAAATGGCCAGGGGGTGATGCGGCGAACACTGAAGCTTTCTTT.

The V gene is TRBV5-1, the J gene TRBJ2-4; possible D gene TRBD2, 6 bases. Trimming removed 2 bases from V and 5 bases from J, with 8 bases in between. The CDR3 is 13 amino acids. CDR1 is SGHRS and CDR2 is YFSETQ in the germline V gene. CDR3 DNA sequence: TGCGCCAGCAGCTTTGCGGGGCAAAACATTCAGTACTTC. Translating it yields CASSFAGQNIQYF.

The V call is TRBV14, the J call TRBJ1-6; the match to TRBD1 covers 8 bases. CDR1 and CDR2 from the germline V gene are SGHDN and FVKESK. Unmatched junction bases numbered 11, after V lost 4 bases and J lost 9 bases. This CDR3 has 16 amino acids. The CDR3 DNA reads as TGTGCCAGCAGCCCCTTAGGGCAGGGGGCCCTTTCACCCCTCCACTTT. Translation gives CASSPLGQGALSPLHF.

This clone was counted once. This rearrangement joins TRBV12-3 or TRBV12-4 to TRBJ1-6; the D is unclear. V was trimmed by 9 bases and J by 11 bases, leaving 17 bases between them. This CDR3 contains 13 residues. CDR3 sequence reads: CASEKNGVTPLHF. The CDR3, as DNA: TGTGCCAGTGAGAAAAACGGGGTCACACCCCTCCACTTT.

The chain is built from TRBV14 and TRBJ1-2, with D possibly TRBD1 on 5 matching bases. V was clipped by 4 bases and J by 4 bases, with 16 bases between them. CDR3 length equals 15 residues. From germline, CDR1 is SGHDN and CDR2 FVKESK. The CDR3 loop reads CASSPTLTELYGYTF. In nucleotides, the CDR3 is TGTGCCAGCAGCCCTACTTTGACAGAGCTCTATGGCTACACCTTC. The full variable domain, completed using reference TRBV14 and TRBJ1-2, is EAGVTQFPSHSVIEKGQTVTLRCDPISGHDNLYWYRRVMGKEIKFLLHFVKESKQDESGMPNNRFLAERTGGTYSTLKVQPAELEDSGVYFCASSPTLTELYGYTFGSGTRLTVV.

In DNA form, the CDR3 reads TGTGCCAGCAGCCCCCGAGATATGCCAGCCTATGGCTACACCTTC. It is translated as CASSPRDMPAYGYTF. The chain combines TRBV7-6 with TRBJ1-2; D is unresolved. The CDR3 is made up of 15 amino acids. Germline CDR1 and CDR2: SGHVS and FNYEAQ. Trimming removed 5 bases from V and 4 bases from J, with 17 bases in between.

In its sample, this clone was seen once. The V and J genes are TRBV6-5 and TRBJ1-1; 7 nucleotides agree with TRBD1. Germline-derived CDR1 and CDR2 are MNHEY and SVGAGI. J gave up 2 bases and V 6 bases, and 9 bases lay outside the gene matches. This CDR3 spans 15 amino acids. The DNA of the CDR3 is TGTGCCAGCAGATTAAACAGGGGAAGCAACACTGAAGCTTTCTTT. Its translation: CASRLNRGSNTEAFF.

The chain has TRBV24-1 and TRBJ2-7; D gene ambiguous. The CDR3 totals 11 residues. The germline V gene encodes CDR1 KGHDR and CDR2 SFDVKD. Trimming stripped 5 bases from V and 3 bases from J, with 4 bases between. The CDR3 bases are TGTGCCACCAGTGTTGGCTACGAGCAGTACTTC. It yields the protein CATSVGYEQYF.

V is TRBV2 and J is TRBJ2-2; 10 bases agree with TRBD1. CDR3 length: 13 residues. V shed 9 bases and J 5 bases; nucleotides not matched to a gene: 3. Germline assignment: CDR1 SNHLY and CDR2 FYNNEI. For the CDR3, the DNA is TGTGCCAGTGGACAGGGGGGGACCGGGGAGCTGTTTTTT. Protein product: CASGQGGTGELFF.

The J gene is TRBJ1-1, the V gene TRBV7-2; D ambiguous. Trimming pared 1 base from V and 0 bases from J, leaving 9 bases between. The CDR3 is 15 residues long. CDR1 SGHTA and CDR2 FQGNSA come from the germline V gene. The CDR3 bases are TGTGCCAGCAGCTTAGGTCCGGGGATGAACACTGAAGCTTTCTTT. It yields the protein CASSLGPGMNTEAFF.

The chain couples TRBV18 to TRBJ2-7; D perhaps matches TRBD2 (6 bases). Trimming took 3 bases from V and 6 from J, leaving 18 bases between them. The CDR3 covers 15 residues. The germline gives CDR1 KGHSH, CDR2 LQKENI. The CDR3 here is CASSPVRTEGSEQYF. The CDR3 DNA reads TGTGCCAGCTCACCTGTCCGGACGGAGGGAAGCGAGCAGTACTTC.

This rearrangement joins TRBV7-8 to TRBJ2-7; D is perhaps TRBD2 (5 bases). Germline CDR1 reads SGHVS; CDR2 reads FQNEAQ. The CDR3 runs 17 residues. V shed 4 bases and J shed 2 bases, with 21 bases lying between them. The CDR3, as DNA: TGTGCCAGCAGCTCCTCCGGGGTGGCAGGAGAAACCTACGAGCAGTACTTC. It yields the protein CASSSSGVAGETYEQYF.

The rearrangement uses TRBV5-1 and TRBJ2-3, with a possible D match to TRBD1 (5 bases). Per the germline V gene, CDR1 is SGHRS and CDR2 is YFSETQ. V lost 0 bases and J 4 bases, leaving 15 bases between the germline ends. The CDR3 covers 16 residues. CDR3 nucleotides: TGCGCCAGCAGCTTGGAGGCCAGGGTGGGCGCAGATACGCAGTATTTT. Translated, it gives CASSLEARVGADTQYF. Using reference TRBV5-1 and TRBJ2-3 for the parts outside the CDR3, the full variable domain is KAGVTQTPRYLIKTRGQQVTLSCSPISGHRSVSWYQQTPGQGLQFLFEYFSETQRNKGNFPGRFSGRQFSNSRSEMNVSTLELGDSALYLCASSLEARVGADTQYFGPGTRLTVL.

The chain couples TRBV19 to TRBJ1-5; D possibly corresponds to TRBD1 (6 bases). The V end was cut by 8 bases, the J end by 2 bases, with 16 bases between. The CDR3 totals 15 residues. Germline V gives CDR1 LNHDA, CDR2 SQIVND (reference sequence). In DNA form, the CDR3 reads TGTGCCAGTTCCTCGGAGGACAGTCGCAATCAGCCCCAGCATTTT. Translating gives CASSSEDSRNQPQHF.

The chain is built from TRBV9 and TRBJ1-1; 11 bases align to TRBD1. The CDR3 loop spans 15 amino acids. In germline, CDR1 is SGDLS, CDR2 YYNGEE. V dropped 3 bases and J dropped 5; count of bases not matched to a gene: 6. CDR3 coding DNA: TGTGCCAGCAGCGCAGGGACAGGGGGAGGAACTGAAGCTTTCTTT. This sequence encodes CASSAGTGGGTEAFF.

The DNA of the CDR3 is TGTGCCAGCAGCACGACAGGGGGCCGTCCCAATGAGCAGTTCTTC. The encoded protein is CASSTTGGRPNEQFF. The V call is TRBV28, the J call TRBJ2-1; TRBD1 matches at 10 bases. Germline-derived CDR1 and CDR2 are MDHEN and SYDVKM. After removal of 6 bases from V and 6 bases from J, the junction contained 8 bases not matched to a gene. This CDR3 has 15 amino acids.

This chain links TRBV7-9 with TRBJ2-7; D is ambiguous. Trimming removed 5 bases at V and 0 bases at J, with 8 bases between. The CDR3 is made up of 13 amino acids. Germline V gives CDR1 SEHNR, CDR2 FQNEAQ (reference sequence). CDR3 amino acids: CASSPTASYEQYF. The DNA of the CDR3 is TGTGCCAGCAGCCCAACAGCCTCCTACGAGCAGTACTTC.

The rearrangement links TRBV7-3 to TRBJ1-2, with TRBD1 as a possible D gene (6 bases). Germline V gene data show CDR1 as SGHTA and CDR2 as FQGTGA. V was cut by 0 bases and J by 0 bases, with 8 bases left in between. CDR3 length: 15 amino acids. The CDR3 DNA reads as TGTGCCAGCAGCTTAACGGCAGGGGCTAACTATGGCTACACCTTC. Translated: CASSLTAGANYGYTF.

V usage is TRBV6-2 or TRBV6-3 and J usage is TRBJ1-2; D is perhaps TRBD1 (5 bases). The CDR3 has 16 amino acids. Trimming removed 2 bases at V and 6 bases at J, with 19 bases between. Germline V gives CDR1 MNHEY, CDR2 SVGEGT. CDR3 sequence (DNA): TGTGCCAGCAGTTACCGTGCGGCAGGGTATATTGATGGCTACACCTTC. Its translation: CASSYRAAGYIDGYTF.

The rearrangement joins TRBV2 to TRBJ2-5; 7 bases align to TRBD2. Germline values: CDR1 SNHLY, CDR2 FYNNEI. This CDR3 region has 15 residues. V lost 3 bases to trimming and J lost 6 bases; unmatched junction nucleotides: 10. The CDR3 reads CASSESGLAAKTQYF. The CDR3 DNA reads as TGTGCCAGCAGTGAGTCGGGGCTAGCGGCTAAGACCCAGTACTTC.

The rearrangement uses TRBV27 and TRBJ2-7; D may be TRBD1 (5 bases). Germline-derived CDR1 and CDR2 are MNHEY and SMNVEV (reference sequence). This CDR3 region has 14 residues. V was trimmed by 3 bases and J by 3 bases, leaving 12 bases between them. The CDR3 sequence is CASSFGQGNYEQYF. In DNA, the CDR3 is TGTGCCAGCAGTTTTGGTCAGGGAAACTACGAGCAGTACTTC.